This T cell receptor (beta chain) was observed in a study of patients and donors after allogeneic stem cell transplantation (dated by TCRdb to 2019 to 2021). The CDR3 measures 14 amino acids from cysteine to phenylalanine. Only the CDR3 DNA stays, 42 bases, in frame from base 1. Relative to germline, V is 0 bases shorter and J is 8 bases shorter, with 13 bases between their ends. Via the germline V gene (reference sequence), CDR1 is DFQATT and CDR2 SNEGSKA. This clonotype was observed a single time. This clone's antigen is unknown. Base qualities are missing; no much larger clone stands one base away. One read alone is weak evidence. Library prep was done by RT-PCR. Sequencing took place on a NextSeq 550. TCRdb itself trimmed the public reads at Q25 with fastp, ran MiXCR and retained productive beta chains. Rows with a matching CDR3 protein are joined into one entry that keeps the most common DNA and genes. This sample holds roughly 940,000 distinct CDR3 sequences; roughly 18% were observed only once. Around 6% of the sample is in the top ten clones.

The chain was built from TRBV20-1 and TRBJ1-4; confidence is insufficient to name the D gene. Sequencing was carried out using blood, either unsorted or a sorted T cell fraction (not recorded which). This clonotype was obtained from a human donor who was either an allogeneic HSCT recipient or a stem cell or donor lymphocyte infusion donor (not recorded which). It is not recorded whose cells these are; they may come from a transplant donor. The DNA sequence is TGCAGTGCTAGAGATCTAACGGAGGACGAAAAACTGTTTTTT. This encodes CSARDLTEDEKLFF.